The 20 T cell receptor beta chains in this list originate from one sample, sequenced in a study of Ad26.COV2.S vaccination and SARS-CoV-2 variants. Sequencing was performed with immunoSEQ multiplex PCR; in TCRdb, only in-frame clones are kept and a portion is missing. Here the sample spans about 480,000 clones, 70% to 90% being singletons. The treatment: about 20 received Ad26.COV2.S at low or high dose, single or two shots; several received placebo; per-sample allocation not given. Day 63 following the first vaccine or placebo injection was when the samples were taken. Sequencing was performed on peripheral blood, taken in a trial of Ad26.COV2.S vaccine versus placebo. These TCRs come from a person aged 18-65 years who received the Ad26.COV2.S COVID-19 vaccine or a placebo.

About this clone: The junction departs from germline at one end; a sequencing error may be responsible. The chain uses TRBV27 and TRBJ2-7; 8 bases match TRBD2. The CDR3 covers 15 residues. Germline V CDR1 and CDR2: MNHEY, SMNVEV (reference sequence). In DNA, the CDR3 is TGTGCCAGCAGCGTGGACGGAGCGGGGGCCTACGGGCAGTACTTC. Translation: CASSVDGAGAYGQYF.

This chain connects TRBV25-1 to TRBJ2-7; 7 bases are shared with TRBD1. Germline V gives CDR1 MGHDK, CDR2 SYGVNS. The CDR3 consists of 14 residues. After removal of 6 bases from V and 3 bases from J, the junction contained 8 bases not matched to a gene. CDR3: CASSRQGPNYEQYF. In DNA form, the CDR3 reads TGTGCCAGCAGCCGACAGGGCCCCAACTACGAGCAGTACTTC.

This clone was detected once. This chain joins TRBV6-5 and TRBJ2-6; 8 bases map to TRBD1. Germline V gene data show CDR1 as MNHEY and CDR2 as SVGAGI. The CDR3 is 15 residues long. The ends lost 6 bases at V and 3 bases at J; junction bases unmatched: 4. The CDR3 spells CASSSGGGGANVLTF. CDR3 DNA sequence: TGTGCCAGCAGCTCAGGGGGCGGTGGGGCCAACGTCCTGACTTTC.

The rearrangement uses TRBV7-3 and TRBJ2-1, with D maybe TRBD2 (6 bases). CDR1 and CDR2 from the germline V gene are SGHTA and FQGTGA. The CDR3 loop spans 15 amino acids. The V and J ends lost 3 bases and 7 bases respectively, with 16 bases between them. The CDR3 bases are TGTGCCAGCAGCTTTAGAGGCGGGATTGGGAATGAGCAGTTCTTC. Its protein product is CASSFRGGIGNEQFF.

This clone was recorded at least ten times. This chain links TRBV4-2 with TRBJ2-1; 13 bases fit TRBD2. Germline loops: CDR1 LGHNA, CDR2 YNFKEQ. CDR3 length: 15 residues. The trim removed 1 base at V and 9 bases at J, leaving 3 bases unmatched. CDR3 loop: CASSQGTSGSGEQFF. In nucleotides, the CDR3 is TGTGCCAGCAGCCAAGGGACTAGCGGGAGCGGTGAGCAGTTCTTC.

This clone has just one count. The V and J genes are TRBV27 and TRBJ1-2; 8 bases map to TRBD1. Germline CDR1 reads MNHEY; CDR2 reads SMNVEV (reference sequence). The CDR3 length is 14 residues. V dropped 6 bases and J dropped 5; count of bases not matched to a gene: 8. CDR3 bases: TGTGCCAGCAGACGCCGGGACAGGAATTATGGCTACACCTTC. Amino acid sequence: CASRRRDRNYGYTF.

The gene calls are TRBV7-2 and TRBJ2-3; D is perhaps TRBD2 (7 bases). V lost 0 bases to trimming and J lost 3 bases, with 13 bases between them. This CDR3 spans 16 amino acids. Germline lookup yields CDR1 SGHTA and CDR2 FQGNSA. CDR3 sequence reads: CASSLAGGPSTDTQYF. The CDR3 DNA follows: TGTGCCAGCAGCTTAGCGGGGGGGCCGTCGACAGATACGCAGTATTTT.

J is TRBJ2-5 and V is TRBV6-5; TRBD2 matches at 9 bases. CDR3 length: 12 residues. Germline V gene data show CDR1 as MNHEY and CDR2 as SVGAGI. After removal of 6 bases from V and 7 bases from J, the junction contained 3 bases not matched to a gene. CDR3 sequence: CASRLAGLTQYF. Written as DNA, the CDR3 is TGTGCCAGCAGGCTAGCGGGATTGACCCAGTACTTC.

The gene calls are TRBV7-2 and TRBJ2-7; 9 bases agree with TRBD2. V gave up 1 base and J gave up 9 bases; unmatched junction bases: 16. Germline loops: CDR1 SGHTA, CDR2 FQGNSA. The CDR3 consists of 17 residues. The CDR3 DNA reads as TGTGCCAGCAGCTTAGTGGGCCTAGCGGGACCCGGCCGGGTGCAGTACTTC. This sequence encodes CASSLVGLAGPGRVQYF.

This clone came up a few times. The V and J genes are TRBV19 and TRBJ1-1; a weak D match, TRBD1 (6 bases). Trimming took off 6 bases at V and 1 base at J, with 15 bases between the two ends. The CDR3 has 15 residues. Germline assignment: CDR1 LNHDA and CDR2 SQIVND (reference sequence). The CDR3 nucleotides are TGTGCCAGTAGGGGGCAGGGGAGGTGGAACACTGAAGCTTTCTTT. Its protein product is CASRGQGRWNTEAFF.

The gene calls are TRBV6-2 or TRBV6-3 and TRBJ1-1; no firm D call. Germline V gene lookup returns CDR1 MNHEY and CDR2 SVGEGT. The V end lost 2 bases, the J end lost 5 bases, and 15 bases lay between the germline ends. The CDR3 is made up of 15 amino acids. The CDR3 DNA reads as TGTGCCAGCAGTTACCCGCTGCTGTGGGAGACTGAAGCTTTCTTT. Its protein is CASSYPLLWETEAFF.

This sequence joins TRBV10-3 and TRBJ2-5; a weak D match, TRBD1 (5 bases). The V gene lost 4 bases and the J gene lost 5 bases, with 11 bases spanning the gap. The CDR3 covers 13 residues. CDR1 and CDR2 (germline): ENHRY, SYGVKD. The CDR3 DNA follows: TGTGCCATCAGTGGGCAGGGAAGGGAGACCCAGTACTTC. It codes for CAISGQGRETQYF.

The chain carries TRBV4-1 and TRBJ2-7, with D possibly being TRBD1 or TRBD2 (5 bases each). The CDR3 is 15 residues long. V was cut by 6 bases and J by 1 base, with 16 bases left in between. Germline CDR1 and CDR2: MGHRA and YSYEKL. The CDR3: CASSPPGTESYEQYF. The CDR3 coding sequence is TGCGCCAGCAGTCCGCCCGGGACGGAGTCCTACGAGCAGTACTTC.

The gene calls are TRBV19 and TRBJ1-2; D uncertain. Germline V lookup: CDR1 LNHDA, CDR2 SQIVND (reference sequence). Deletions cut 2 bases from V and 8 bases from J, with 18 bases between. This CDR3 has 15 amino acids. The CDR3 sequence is CASSIWAARGGGYTF. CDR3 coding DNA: TGTGCCAGTAGTATATGGGCAGCCCGAGGAGGCGGCTACACCTTC.

In DNA form, the CDR3 reads TGTGCCAGCAGCAAAGCACAGGGACTGATGGCCGGGGAGCTGTTTTTT. Protein sequence: CASSKAQGLMAGELFF. The chain joins TRBV21-1 to TRBJ2-2. TRBV21-1 counts as a pseudogene. CDR3 size: 16 residues.

This CDR3 is CASSSGGGEQYF. The CDR3 nucleotides read TGTGCCAGTAGTTCAGGGGGCGGCGAGCAGTACTTC. The chain employs TRBV19 and TRBJ2-7, with 8 nucleotides matching TRBD1. The length of the CDR3 is 12 residues. With V trimmed by 5 bases and J by 6 bases, 3 bases remained unmatched. Germline-derived CDR1 and CDR2 are LNHDA and SQIVND (reference sequence).

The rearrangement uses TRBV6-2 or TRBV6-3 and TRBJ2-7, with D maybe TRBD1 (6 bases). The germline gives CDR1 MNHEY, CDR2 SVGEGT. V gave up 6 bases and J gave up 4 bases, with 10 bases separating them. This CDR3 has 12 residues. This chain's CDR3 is CASSRQGYEQYF. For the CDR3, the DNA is TGTGCCAGCAGCCGCCAGGGGTACGAGCAGTACTTC.

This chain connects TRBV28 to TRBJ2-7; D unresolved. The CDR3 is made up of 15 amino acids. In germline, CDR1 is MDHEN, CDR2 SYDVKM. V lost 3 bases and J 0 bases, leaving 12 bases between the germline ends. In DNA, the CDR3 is TGTGCCAGCAGTTTTAGGACGTACAGCTCCTACGAGCAGTACTTC. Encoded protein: CASSFRTYSSYEQYF.

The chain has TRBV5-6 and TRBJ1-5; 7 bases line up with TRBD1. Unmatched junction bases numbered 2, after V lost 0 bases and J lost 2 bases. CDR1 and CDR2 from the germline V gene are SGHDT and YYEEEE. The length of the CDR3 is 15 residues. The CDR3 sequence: CASSLAGTGNQPQHF. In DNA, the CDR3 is TGTGCCAGCAGCTTGGCCGGGACAGGCAATCAGCCCCAGCATTTT.

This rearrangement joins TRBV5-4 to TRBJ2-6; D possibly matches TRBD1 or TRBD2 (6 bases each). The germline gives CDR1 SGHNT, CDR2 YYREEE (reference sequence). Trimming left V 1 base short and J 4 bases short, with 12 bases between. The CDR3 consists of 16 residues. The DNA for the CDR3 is TGTGCCAGCAGCTTGCCGGGGGCGAGGGGGGCCAACGTCCTGACTTTC. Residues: CASSLPGARGANVLTF.